This T cell receptor beta chain is drawn from a study of blood T cell repertoires in COVID-19. Sequenced by immunoSEQ multiplex PCR; TCRdb stores in-frame clones only, minus some. This sample has 400,000 to 450,000 clones, with about 92% found just once. The CDR3 contains 13 residues. Germline CDR1 and CDR2: MNHEY and SVGAGI. Germline trimming cut 8 bases from V and 3 bases from J; bases unmatched to any gene: 6. The J gene is TRBJ2-7, the V gene TRBV6-5; TRBD2 agrees at 8 bases. The sequence came from a man aged 18 to 29 who had recovered from COVID-19. Sequencing used PBMCs or T cells enriched from blood (not recorded which). The CDR3 DNA reads as TGTGCCAGCTCCAGGACTAGCCGCTACGAGCAGTACTTC. This encodes CASSRTSRYEQYF.